Listed below are T cell receptor beta chains from one sample, sequenced in a study of cytomegalovirus exposure and HLA in healthy donors. Sequencing used immunoSEQ multiplex PCR; TCRdb keeps in-frame clones, though not all of them. This sample has about 160,000 clones, with around four fifths found just once. The sequencing sample was made of PBMCs. All receptors come from a man aged 30-40 years in good health and CMV-seropositive. Each CDR3 is given with its conserved first and last residue. A clone size is listed for some rows: how often the clone was seen (once, few, many), or a class if it is expanded.

V	size	CDR3
TRBV28	.	CASRQTVFSYGYTF
TRBV30	.	CAWSALEGTQYF
TRBV11-2	.	CASSTRLAGTPQETQYF
TRBV4-3	once	CASSQDRGGGLYGYTF
TRBV4-1	.	CASSPGDSGGAFYNEQFF
TRBV12-5	.	CASGLVLGRGLYQPQHF
TRBV6-1	.	CASSEQPGHSGNTIYF
TRBV9	.	CASSATGGSGNTEAFF
TRBV6-6	.	CASSYRPQGSEAFF
TRBV4-2	.	CASSQRDLETQYF
TRBV7-9	.	CASSLARTGPTYEQYF
TRBV25-1	.	CASSEVEGGYTF
TRBV7-8	.	CASSFARGGPTREQFF
TRBV10-2	many	CASSVAGAFTDTQYF
TRBV18	.	CASSLTGGPPYEQYF
TRBV9	.	CASSVDQGASQPQHF
TRBV19	.	CASTEGGSSYEQYF
TRBV2	.	CASSEDRAGYTF
TRBV13	.	CASSMGTEGETQYF
TRBV6-5	.	CASRYTQEYGYTF
TRBV5-6	.	CASSLTGFDDEQYF
TRBV7-2	once	CASSSGQSYEQYF
TRBV7-9	few	CASSRDSGEAFF
TRBV18	few	CASSPSSNGGGGYTF
TRBV7-6	.	CASSLAGLPGTDTQYF
TRBV4-2	.	CASSRRTSGAAYEQYF